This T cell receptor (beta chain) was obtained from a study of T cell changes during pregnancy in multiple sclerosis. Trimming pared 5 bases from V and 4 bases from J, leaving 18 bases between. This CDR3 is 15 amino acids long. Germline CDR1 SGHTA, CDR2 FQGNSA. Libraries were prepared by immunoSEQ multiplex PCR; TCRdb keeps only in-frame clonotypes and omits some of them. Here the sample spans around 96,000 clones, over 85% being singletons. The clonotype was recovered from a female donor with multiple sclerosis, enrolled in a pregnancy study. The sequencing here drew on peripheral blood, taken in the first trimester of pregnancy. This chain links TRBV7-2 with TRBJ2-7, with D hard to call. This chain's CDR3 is CASSPYPGPFYEQYF. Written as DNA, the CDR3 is TGTGCCAGCAGCCCGTACCCGGGTCCTTTTTACGAGCAGTACTTC.